The clone carrying this T cell receptor beta chain turned up a few times. This record belongs to a study of blood T cells in healthy people across ages. Next came a second PCR, run for roughly 6 to 11 cycles, which used a sample-barcoded 5' primer along with a J-beta primer mix. TCRdb ran MiXCR on the 5' RACE reads and lists one entry per CDR3 protein. Of 780,000 or so distinct CDR3 sequences in the sample, roughly 50% are singletons; the top ten hold approximately 40%. This CDR3 has 15 residues. Germline loops: CDR1 SGHRS, CDR2 YFSETQ. V trimming: 3 bases; J trimming: 3 bases; junction bases outside the gene matches: 4.

The chain is built from TRBV5-1 and TRBJ2-1; TRBD2 matches 9 bases. The specimen sequenced was blood. The receptor was derived from an elderly man in good health. The CDR3 sequence is CASSWREGIYNEQFF. CDR3 coding DNA: TGCGCCAGCAGCTGGCGGGAGGGGATCTACAATGAGCAGTTCTTC.